Described below is a single TCR beta chain sequence and its context. V was pared by 0 bases and J by 9 bases, with 9 bases between. This CDR3 is 13 amino acids long. This sample was included in a study of blood T cell repertoires in COVID-19. Study context: The United States, Italy and Spain provided the acute and convalescent COVID-19 samples. Nucleic acid was either cDNA or gDNA, and it came from T cells, B-cell-depleted T cells, or PBMCs.

In the authors' methods: How many nucleated cells were present was estimated from reference gene primer amplification. The method was immunoSEQ multiplex PCR; TCRdb's version includes in-frame clones alone and lacks a portion of them. The V and J calls and clone size were taken over from that table, and D and trimming were inferred from the DNA. The sample shows tens of thousands of clones, 91% of them seen only once. This chain connects TRBV12-3 or TRBV12-4 to TRBJ2-1; D may be TRBD2 (6 bases). The sequencing input was peripheral blood. The TCR sequence derives from a man aged 45-60 years with acute or convalescent COVID-19. CDR3 DNA sequence: TGTGCCAGCAGTTTAGCGGGGGGTGGTGAGCAGTTCTTC. Protein product: CASSLAGGGEQFF.